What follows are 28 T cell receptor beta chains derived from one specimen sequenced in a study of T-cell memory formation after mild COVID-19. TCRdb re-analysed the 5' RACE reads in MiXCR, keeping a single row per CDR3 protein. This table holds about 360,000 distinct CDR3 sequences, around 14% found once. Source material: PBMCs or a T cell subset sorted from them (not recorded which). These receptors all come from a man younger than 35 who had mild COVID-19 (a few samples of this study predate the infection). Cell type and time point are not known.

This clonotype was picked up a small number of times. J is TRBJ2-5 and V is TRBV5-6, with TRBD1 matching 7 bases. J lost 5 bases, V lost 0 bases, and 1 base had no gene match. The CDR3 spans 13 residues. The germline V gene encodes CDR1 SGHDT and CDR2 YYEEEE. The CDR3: CASSLEQGETQYF. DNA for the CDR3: TGTGCCAGCAGCTTGGAACAGGGGGAGACCCAGTACTTC.

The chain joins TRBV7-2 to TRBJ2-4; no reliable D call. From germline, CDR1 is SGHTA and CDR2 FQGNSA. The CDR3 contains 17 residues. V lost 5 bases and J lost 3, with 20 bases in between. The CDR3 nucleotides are TGTGCCAGCAGCCCAAAAACGGCCAATTCAGTCAAAAACATTCAGTACTTC. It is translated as CASSPKTANSVKNIQYF.

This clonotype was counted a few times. The CDR3 loop is CASSYCLTGSYEQYV. The CDR3 DNA follows: TGTGCCAGCAGTTACTGCCTCACAGGCTCCTACGAGCAGTACGTC. This chain joins TRBV6-5 and TRBJ2-7, with D possibly TRBD1 on 5 matching bases. The CDR3 consists of 15 residues. Germline V lookup: CDR1 MNHEY, CDR2 SVGAGI. The V and J ends lost 1 base and 0 bases respectively, with 10 bases between them.

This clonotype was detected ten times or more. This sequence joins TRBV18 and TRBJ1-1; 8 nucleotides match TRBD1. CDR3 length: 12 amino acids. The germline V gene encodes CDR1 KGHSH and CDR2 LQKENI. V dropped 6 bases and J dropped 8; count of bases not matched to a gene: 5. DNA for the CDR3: TGTGCCAGCTCCTTTGACAGGGGCGAAGCTTTCTTT. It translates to CASSFDRGEAFF.

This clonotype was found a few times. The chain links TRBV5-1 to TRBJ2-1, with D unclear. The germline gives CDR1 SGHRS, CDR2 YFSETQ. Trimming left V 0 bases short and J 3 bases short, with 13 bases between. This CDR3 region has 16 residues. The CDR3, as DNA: TGCGCCAGCAGCTTGGAAGGGTATGCAGTCTACAATGAGCAGTTCTTC. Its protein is CASSLEGYAVYNEQFF.

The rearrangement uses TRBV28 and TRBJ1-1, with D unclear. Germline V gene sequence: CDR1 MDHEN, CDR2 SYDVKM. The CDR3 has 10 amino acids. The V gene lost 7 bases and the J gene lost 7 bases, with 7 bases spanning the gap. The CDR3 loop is CASKTDEAFF. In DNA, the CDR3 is TGTGCCAGCAAAACGGATGAAGCTTTCTTT.

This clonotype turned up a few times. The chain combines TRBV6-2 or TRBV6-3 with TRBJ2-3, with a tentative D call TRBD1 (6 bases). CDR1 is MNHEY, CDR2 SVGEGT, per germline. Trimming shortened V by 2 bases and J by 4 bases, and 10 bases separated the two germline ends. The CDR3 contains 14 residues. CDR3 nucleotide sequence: TGTGCCAGCAGTTACGATGGGGGCGCAGATACGCAGTATTTT. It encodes CASSYDGGADTQYF.

The CDR3 sequence: CASSRGGAAAVTEAFF. CDR3 bases: TGTGCCAGCAGCCGGGGGGGAGCAGCCGCGGTCACTGAAGCTTTCTTT. This chain connects TRBV5-4 to TRBJ1-1; TRBD1 is a possible D gene (5 bases). Germline assignment: CDR1 SGHNT and CDR2 YYREEE (reference sequence). This CDR3 contains 16 residues. Trimming shortened V by 4 bases and J by 4 bases, and 20 bases separated the two germline ends.

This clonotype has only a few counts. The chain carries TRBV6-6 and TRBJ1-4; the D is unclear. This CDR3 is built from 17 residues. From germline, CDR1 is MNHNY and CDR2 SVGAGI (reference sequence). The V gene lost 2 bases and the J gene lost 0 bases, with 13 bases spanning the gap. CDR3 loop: CASSYPTVGTTNEKLFF. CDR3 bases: TGTGCCAGCAGTTACCCCACCGTGGGGACAACTAATGAAAAACTGTTTTTT.

Here the CDR3 DNA reads TGTGCCAGCAGTTGGGGTGCGGCGCTCGGCACTGAAGCTTTCTTT. This gives the protein CASSWGAALGTEAFF. The V call is TRBV6-5, the J call TRBJ1-1; no definite D call. The germline V gene encodes CDR1 MNHEY and CDR2 SVGAGI. The CDR3 is 15 residues long. Trimming took off 4 bases at V and 4 bases at J, with 16 bases between the two ends.

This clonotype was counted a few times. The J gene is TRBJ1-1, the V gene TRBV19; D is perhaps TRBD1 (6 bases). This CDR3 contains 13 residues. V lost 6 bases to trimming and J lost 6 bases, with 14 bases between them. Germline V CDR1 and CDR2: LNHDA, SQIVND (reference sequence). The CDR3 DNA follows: TGTGCCAGTAGAGGGGGGCTAGGCGCTGAAGCTTTCTTT. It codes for CASRGGLGAEAFF.

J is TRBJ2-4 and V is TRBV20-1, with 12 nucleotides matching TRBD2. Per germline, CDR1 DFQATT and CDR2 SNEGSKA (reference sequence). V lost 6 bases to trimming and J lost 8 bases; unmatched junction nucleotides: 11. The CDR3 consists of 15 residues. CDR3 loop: CSAFRTSGKRDIQYF. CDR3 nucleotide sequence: TGCAGTGCCTTCCGGACTAGCGGGAAGAGAGACATTCAGTACTTC.

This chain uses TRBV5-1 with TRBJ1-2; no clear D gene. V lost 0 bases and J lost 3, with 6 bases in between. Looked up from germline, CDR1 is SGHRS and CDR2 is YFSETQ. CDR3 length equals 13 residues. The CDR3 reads CASSLAGHYGYTF. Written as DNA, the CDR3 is TGCGCCAGCAGCTTGGCTGGACACTATGGCTACACCTTC.

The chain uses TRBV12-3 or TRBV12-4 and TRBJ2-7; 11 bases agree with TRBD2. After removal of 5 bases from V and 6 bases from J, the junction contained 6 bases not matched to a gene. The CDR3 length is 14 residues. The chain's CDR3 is CASSRLAGSSEQYF. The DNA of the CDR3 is TGTGCCAGCAGTAGACTAGCGGGGTCTAGCGAGCAGTACTTC.

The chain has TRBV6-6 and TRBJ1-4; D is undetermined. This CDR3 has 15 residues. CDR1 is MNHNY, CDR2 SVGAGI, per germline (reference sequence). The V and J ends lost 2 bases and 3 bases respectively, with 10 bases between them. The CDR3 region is CASSYVPGSNEKLFF. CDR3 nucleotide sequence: TGTGCCAGCAGTTACGTCCCGGGGTCTAATGAAAAACTGTTTTTT.

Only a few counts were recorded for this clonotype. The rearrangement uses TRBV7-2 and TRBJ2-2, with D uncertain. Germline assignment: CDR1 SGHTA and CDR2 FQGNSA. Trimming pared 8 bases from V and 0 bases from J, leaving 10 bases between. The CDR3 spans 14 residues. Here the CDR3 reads CASLAASNTGELFF. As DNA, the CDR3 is TGTGCCAGCCTTGCGGCATCGAACACCGGGGAGCTGTTTTTT. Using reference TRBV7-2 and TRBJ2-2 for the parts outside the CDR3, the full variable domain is GAGVSQSPSNKVTEKGKDVELRCDPISGHTALYWYRQSLGQGLEFLIYFQGNSAPDKSGLPSDRFSAERTGGSVSTLTIQRTQQEDSAVYLCASLAASNTGELFFGEGSRLTVL.

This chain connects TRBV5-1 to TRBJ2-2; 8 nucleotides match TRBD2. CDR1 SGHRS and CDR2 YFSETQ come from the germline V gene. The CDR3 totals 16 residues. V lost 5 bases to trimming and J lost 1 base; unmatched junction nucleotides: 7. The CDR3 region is CASRPSGGLNTGELFF. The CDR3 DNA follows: TGCGCCAGCAGACCGAGCGGGGGCCTGAACACCGGGGAGCTGTTTTTT.

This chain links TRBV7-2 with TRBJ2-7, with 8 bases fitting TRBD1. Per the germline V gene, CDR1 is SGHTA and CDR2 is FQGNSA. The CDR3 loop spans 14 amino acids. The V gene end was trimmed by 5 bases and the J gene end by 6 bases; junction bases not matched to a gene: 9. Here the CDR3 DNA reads TGTGCCAGCAGCCCTGGACAGGGCCAAGGCGAGCAGTACGTC. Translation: CASSPGQGQGEQYV.

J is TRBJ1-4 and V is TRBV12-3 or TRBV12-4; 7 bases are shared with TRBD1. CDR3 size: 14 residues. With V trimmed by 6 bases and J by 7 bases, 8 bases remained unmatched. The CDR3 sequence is CASSPRQGTEKLFF. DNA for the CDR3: TGTGCCAGCAGCCCGCGACAGGGTACTGAAAAACTGTTTTTT.

The CDR3: CASSQSSVSTIYF. The DNA of the CDR3 is TGTGCCAGCAGCCAATCGTCTGTATCCACCATATATTTT. The rearrangement uses TRBV16 and TRBJ1-3; D ambiguous. The CDR3 is 13 residues long. V was cut by 0 bases and J by 9 bases, with 9 bases left in between. Germline V gene data show CDR1 as KGHSY and CDR2 as FQNENV.

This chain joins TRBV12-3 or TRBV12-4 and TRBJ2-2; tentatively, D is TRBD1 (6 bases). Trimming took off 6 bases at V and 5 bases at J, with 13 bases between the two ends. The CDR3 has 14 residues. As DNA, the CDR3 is TGTGCCAGCAGCAGAATCACAGGGACCGGGGAGCTGTTTTTT. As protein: CASSRITGTGELFF.

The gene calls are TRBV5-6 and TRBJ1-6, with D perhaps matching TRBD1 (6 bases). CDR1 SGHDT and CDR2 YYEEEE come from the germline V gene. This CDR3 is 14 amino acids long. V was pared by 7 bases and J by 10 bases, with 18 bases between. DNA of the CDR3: TGTGCCAGCCAGAGGGGGACATATGACTCACCCCTCCACTTT. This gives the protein CASQRGTYDSPLHF.

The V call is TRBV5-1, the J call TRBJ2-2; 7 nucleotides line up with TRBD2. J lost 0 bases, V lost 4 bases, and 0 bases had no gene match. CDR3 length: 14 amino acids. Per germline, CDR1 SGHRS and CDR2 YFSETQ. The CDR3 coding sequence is TGCGCCAGCAGCGGGGGGGCGAACACCGGGGAGCTGTTTTTT. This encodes CASSGGANTGELFF.

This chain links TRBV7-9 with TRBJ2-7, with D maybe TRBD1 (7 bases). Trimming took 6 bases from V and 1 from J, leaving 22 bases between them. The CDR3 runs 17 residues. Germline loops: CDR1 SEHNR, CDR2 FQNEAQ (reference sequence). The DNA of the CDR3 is TGTGCCAGCAGATCCACGGCGGGGACAGCCCTTTCCTACGAGCAGTACTTC. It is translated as CASRSTAGTALSYEQYF.

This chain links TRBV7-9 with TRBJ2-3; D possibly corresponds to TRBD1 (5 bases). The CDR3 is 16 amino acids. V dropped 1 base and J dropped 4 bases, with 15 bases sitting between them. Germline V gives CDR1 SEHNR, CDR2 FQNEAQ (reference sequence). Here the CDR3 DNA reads TGTGCCAGCAGCTTAGATATGGGGCTATGGGCAGATACGCAGTATTTT. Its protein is CASSLDMGLWADTQYF.

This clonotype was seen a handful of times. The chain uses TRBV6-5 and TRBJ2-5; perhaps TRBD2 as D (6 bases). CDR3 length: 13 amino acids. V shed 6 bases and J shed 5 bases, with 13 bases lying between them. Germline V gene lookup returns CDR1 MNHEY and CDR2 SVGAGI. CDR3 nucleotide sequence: TGTGCCAGCAGGACTAGTGGTGGGGAGACCCAGTACTTC. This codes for CASRTSGGETQYF.

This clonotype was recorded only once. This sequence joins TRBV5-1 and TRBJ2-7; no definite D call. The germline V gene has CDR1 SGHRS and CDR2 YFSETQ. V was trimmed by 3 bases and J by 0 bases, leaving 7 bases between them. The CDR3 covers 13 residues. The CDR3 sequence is CASSSANSYEQYF. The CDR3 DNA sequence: TGCGCCAGCAGCTCGGCCAACTCCTACGAGCAGTACTTC.

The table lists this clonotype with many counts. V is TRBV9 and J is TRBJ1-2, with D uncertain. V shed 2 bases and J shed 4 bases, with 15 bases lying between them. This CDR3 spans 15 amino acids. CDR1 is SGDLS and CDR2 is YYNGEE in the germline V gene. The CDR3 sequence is CASSVGSRSGYGYTF. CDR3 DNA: TGTGCCAGCAGCGTCGGATCAAGGTCTGGCTATGGCTACACCTTC.